These 29 T cell receptor beta chains share one sample of origin, sequenced in a study of metastatic and nonmetastatic thyroid tumors. No treatment of any kind had been given to any patient before thyroid surgery. TCRdb used MiXCR to call clones anew from the PCR reads. The table has about 27,000 clones, roughly 19% seen once. Sequencing used blood. These TCRs come from a male donor with papillary thyroid cancer or a benign thyroid nodule (not recorded which). Some clones in this sample may be carry-over from other donors' samples.

This clone has only one observation. The chain employs TRBV7-6 and TRBJ2-6, with 8 bases that match TRBD2. CDR3 length: 17 amino acids. V shed 4 bases, J shed 1 base, and the junction held 6 bases outside the gene matches. Germline V gene lookup returns CDR1 SGHVS and CDR2 FNYEAQ. CDR3 DNA sequence: TGTGCCAGCAGCTCCCACGGGGGGGCATCTGGGGCCAACGTCCTGACTTTC. This sequence encodes CASSSHGGASGANVLTF.

This clone has at least ten counts. The V gene is TRBV12-3 or TRBV12-4, the J gene TRBJ1-2; 7 bases match TRBD1. V lost 4 bases to trimming and J lost 6 bases; unmatched junction nucleotides: 11. The CDR3 is 15 amino acids. The CDR3 coding sequence is TGTGCCAGCAGTTACTACAGGGGTCAAGGTGATGGCTACACCTTC. Translated: CASSYYRGQGDGYTF.

The rearrangement uses TRBV30 and TRBJ1-5; unclear D gene. This CDR3 region has 14 residues. In germline, CDR1 is GTSNPN, CDR2 SVGIG (reference sequence). Trimming pared 3 bases from V and 4 bases from J, leaving 13 bases between. The CDR3 loop reads CAWSISTGNQPQHF. For the CDR3, the DNA is TGTGCCTGGAGCATAAGTACGGGTAATCAGCCCCAGCATTTT.

The chain carries TRBV4-1 and TRBJ2-7, with D unclear. This CDR3 region has 14 residues. Germline assignment: CDR1 MGHRA and CDR2 YSYEKL. Trimming stripped 4 bases from V and 6 bases from J, with 16 bases between. The CDR3 sequence is CASSPWSPRVEQYF. CDR3 DNA sequence: TGCGCCAGCAGCCCCTGGTCCCCCCGGGTCGAGCAGTACTTC.

This clone appeared many times. The genes are TRBV28 and TRBJ1-2; weak D call: TRBD1 (5 bases). CDR1 is MDHEN, CDR2 SYDVKM, per germline. Trimming stripped 3 bases from V and 2 bases from J, with 7 bases between. The CDR3 contains 13 residues. DNA for the CDR3: TGTGCCAGCAGTTTTACAGGCAACTATGGCTACACCTTC. Amino acids: CASSFTGNYGYTF.

In this sample, this clone turned up many times. The rearrangement uses TRBV6-5 and TRBJ1-1, with TRBD1 as a possible D gene (5 bases). V was shortened by 4 bases and J by 11 bases, with 14 bases between the two germline ends. There are 12 residues in the CDR3. Germline CDR1 reads MNHEY; CDR2 reads SVGAGI. CDR3 loop: CASSSPQGAAFF. DNA for the CDR3: TGTGCCAGCAGTTCTCCTCAGGGTGCGGCTTTCTTT.

There are many counts of this clone. The CDR3 reads CASSWTGYPNQPQHF. The CDR3 DNA follows: TGTGCCAGTAGTTGGACAGGGTACCCCAATCAGCCCCAGCATTTT. This sequence joins TRBV19 and TRBJ1-5, with TRBD1 identical over 8 bases. The CDR3 extends over 15 amino acids. V shed 5 bases and J 3 bases; nucleotides not matched to a gene: 6. The V gene's germline CDR1 is LNHDA and CDR2 SQIVND (reference sequence).

This clone was observed at least ten times. The chain couples TRBV7-9 to TRBJ2-1, with TRBD1 matching over 8 bases. Germline V lookup: CDR1 SEHNR, CDR2 FQNEAQ (reference sequence). The trim removed 5 bases at V and 4 bases at J, leaving 7 bases unmatched. The length of the CDR3 is 15 residues. The CDR3 region is CASSPDRATYNEQFF. CDR3 in DNA: TGTGCCAGCAGCCCGGACAGGGCGACGTACAATGAGCAGTTCTTC.

The CDR3 reads CASSLSGSPEQFF. The CDR3 nucleotides read TGTGCCAGCAGCTTATCAGGCTCCCCGGAGCAGTTCTTC. The gene calls are TRBV7-3 and TRBJ2-1; D call uncertain. Trimming took off 2 bases at V and 10 bases at J, with 12 bases between the two ends. The CDR3 totals 13 residues. Germline lookup yields CDR1 SGHTA and CDR2 FQGTGA.

This clone was recorded at least ten times. A much larger clonotype is one base distant, so this may be a read error. V usage is TRBV4-2 and J usage is TRBJ1-2; a weak D match, TRBD1 (5 bases). Germline assignment: CDR1 LGHNA and CDR2 YNFKEQ. The CDR3 is 16 residues long. The CDR3 loop reads CASSHGGTDLGYSYTF. DNA of the CDR3: TGTGCCAGCAGCCACGGTGGGACCGACCTAGGCTATAGCTACACCTTC.

This clone was recorded many times. The rearrangement joins TRBV18 to TRBJ1-1; D might be TRBD1 (6 bases). The CDR3 totals 15 residues. Trimming took off 2 bases at V and 4 bases at J, with 14 bases between the two ends. Germline values: CDR1 KGHSH, CDR2 LQKENI. The CDR3 DNA follows: TGTGCCAGCTCACCAGAGGGGGGCTGGGGCACTGAAGCTTTCTTT. Translating it yields CASSPEGGWGTEAFF.

This clone occurred many times. The J gene is TRBJ1-2, the V gene TRBV29-1; D is unclear. The CDR3 contains 11 residues. Germline values: CDR1 SQVTM, CDR2 ANQGSEA. The ends were cut back, 3 bases at V and 6 bases at J, with 8 bases in the middle. CDR3 loop: CSVDEGHGYTF. CDR3 coding DNA: TGCAGCGTTGACGAGGGCCATGGCTACACCTTC.

This clone appeared many times. The chain links TRBV6-1 to TRBJ2-3, with a possible D match to TRBD1 (6 bases). The CDR3 contains 15 residues. The germline V gene encodes CDR1 MNHNS and CDR2 SASEGT. With 5 bases removed from V and 6 bases from J, the gap between germline ends came to 18 bases. The CDR3 DNA reads as TGTGCCAGCAGTAAAATACAGGGTCGGTCGGATACGCAGTATTTT. Residues: CASSKIQGRSDTQYF.

The rearrangement links TRBV28 to TRBJ2-7; TRBD2 matches 9 bases. V shed 3 bases, J shed 6 bases, and the junction held 18 bases outside the gene matches. From germline, CDR1 is MDHEN and CDR2 SYDVKM. This CDR3 region has 18 residues. For the CDR3, the DNA is TGTGCCAGCAGTTTTCGCAGGGGAGTGAGCGGGAGGTGGGCCGAGCAGTACTTC. Residues: CASSFRRGVSGRWAEQYF.

This clone was detected ten times or more. The rearrangement uses TRBV3-1 and TRBJ2-3; a weak D match, TRBD2 (7 bases). The CDR3 contains 14 residues. CDR1 is LGHDT and CDR2 is YNNKEL in the germline V gene (reference sequence). V was pared by 3 bases and J by 6 bases, with 13 bases between. The CDR3 region has the DNA TGTGCCAGCAGCCAGGGGGGGCCGTGGGATACGCAGTATTTT. It yields the protein CASSQGGPWDTQYF.

At least ten counts were recorded for this clone. This sequence joins TRBV19 and TRBJ2-3; D is unresolved. Looked up from germline, CDR1 is LNHDA and CDR2 is SQIVND (reference sequence). CDR3 length: 16 residues. The germline V and J ends were trimmed by 5 bases and 0 bases, with 15 bases remaining between them. The CDR3 loop reads CASSPGSVTSTDTQYF. DNA for the CDR3: TGTGCCAGTAGTCCGGGCAGCGTAACTAGCACAGATACGCAGTATTTT.

This clone showed up many times. This may be a read error, as it is one base from a much larger clone. The chain joins TRBV6-5 to TRBJ2-7; D gene unclear. V was clipped by 2 bases and J by 5 bases, with 10 bases between them. The CDR3 runs to 13 residues. Germline assignment: CDR1 MNHEY and CDR2 SVGAGI. This CDR3 reads CASSYGFRDEQYF. The DNA of the CDR3 is TGTGCCAGCAGTTACGGATTTCGTGACGAGCAGTACTTC.

In its sample, this clone was seen many times. The same CDR3 is also encoded by other DNA sequences in this sample. V and J are TRBV6-6 and TRBJ1-1, with D perhaps TRBD1 (6 bases). The V gene's germline CDR1 is MNHNY and CDR2 SVGAGI (reference sequence). The V and J ends lost 3 bases and 3 bases respectively, with 20 bases between them. There are 17 residues in the CDR3. The CDR3: CASSYYGFSQGYTEAFF. The CDR3 nucleotides are TGTGCCAGCAGTTATTACGGTTTTTCTCAGGGGTACACTGAAGCTTTCTTT.

In its sample, this clone was seen once. V and J are TRBV30 and TRBJ2-7, with 7 nucleotides matching TRBD2. Germline-derived CDR1 and CDR2 are GTSNPN and SVGIG (reference sequence). V dropped 4 bases and J dropped 7; count of bases not matched to a gene: 13. This CDR3 comprises 14 residues. The CDR3 bases are TGTGCCTGGACAATCGGCGGGGGTTTGGGTGAGCAGTACTTC. Translation gives CAWTIGGGLGEQYF.

Comment on this clone: Other DNA sequences within the sample encode an identical CDR3. The rearrangement joins TRBV19 to TRBJ2-3, with D perhaps matching TRBD1 (6 bases). The germline gives CDR1 LNHDA, CDR2 SQIVND (reference sequence). The V and J ends lost 3 bases and 4 bases respectively, with 17 bases between them. The CDR3 is made up of 16 amino acids. The CDR3 DNA follows: TGTGCCAGTAGTATTGTCCCAGGCAGGGGACCAGATACGCAGTATTTT. Its translation is CASSIVPGRGPDTQYF. The variable domain in full, completed from reference TRBV19 and TRBJ2-3, reads DGGITQSPKYLFRKEGQNVTLSCEQNLNHDAMYWYRQDPGQGLRLIYYSQIVNDFQKGDIAEGYSVSREKKESFPLTVTSAQKNPTAFYLCASSIVPGRGPDTQYFGPGTRLTVL.

This clone turned up a few times. V is TRBV6-5 and J is TRBJ1-2, with D unresolved. Germline V CDR1 and CDR2: MNHEY, SVGAGI. With 0 bases removed from V and 8 bases from J, the gap between germline ends came to 13 bases. CDR3 size: 14 residues. This chain's CDR3 is CASSYSKYGEGYTF. In DNA form, the CDR3 reads TGTGCCAGCAGTTACTCGAAATACGGGGAGGGCTACACCTTC.

This clone was counted many times. The gene calls are TRBV3-1 and TRBJ2-7; D is tentatively TRBD1 or TRBD2 (6 bases each). The CDR3 is made up of 14 amino acids. Trimming shortened V by 1 base and J by 7 bases, and 14 bases separated the two germline ends. The germline V gene has CDR1 LGHDT and CDR2 YNNKEL (reference sequence). The CDR3 region has the DNA TGTGCCAGCAGCCAAGGTAGGGGGGCGGGGGAGCAGTACTTC. Its protein is CASSQGRGAGEQYF.

This chain joins TRBV7-8 and TRBJ2-3; D is possibly TRBD2 (5 bases). CDR3 length: 15 amino acids. Germline CDR1 SGHVS, CDR2 FQNEAQ. V was clipped by 1 base and J by 0 bases, with 8 bases between them. The CDR3 spells CASSLVGGSTDTQYF. The CDR3 DNA is TGTGCCAGCAGCTTAGTCGGCGGGAGCACAGATACGCAGTATTTT. Looking up the rest from reference TRBV7-8 and TRBJ2-3 gives the full variable domain: GAGVSQSPRYKVAKRGQDVALRCDPISGHVSLFWYQQALGQGPEFLTYFQNEAQLDKSGLPSDRFFAERPEGSVSTLKIQRTQQEDSAVYLCASSLVGGSTDTQYFGPGTRLTVL.

This clone occurred many times. The V call is TRBV19, the J call TRBJ1-2; TRBD1 matches at 7 bases. CDR1 LNHDA and CDR2 SQIVND come from the germline V gene (reference sequence). V lost 6 bases to trimming and J lost 5 bases; unmatched junction nucleotides: 6. The CDR3 totals 13 residues. The CDR3 protein is CASRVGQNYGYTF. In DNA form, the CDR3 reads TGTGCCAGTAGGGTGGGACAGAATTATGGCTACACCTTC.

This clone was counted at least ten times. A read error is possible here, since a much larger clone lies one base away. The CDR3 loop is CASSNTGDGKAFF. CDR3 DNA sequence: TGTGCCAGCAGCAATACAGGGGACGGGAAAGCTTTCTTT. The chain links TRBV12-3 or TRBV12-4 to TRBJ1-1, with TRBD1 matching over 7 bases. With 6 bases clipped from V and 9 bases from J, the junction kept 10 bases outside the gene matches. This CDR3 contains 13 residues.

This clone was observed at least ten times. Being one base from a much bigger clone, this may be a read error. CDR3 residues: CASSHTRQGIFETF. CDR3 sequence (DNA): TGCGCCAGCAGTCATACAAGACAGGGCATTTTCGAGACCTTC. The V call is TRBV4-1, the J call TRBJ1-2; 7 nucleotides align to TRBD1. The CDR3 has 14 amino acids. Germline CDR1 and CDR2: MGHRA and YSYEKL. Unmatched junction bases numbered 18, after V lost 6 bases and J lost 14 bases.

This clone was seen many times. The chain combines TRBV4-3 with TRBJ2-7, with D possibly called TRBD1 or TRBD2 (5 bases each). Germline V gene lookup returns CDR1 LGHNA and CDR2 YSLEER. V dropped 3 bases and J dropped 5 bases, with 17 bases sitting between them. CDR3 length: 15 residues. The CDR3 sequence is CASSQDGTPRNEQYF. Here the CDR3 DNA reads TGCGCCAGCAGCCAGGACGGGACGCCCAGGAACGAGCAGTACTTC.

This clone was seen ten or more times. V is TRBV12-5 and J is TRBJ1-1, with TRBD1 matching over 7 bases. The CDR3 consists of 15 residues. Trimming at V came to 6 bases and at J to 1 base, leaving 8 bases not matched to a gene. Germline V gene sequence: CDR1 LGHNT, CDR2 FRNRAP. The CDR3 DNA follows: TGTGCTAGTGGACAGATAGGGACAGCGAACACTGAAGCTTTCTTT. Translated: CASGQIGTANTEAFF.

Many counts were recorded for this clone. It may be a read error: a sequence one base away is much more abundant. Other DNA sequences of this sample code for an identical CDR3. The genes are TRBV19 and TRBJ2-2, with 8 positions matching TRBD1. Germline loops: CDR1 LNHDA, CDR2 SQIVND (reference sequence). V gave up 9 bases and J gave up 8 bases; unmatched junction bases: 8. CDR3 length: 13 residues. The CDR3 DNA follows: TGTGCCAGCAAGGACAGGGATCATGGGGAGCTGTTTTTT. It yields the protein CASKDRDHGELFF.